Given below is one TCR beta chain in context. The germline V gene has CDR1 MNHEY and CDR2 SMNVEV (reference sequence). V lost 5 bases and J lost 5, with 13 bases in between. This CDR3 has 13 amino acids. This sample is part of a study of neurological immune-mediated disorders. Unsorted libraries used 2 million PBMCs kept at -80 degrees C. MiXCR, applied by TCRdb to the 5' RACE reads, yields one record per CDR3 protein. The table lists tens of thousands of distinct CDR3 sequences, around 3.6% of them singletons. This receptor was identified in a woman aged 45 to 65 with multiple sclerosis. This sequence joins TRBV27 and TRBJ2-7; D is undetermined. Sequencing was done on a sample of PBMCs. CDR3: CASSLRFYDEQYF. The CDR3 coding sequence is TGTGCCAGCAGTCTACGGTTTTATGACGAGCAGTACTTC.